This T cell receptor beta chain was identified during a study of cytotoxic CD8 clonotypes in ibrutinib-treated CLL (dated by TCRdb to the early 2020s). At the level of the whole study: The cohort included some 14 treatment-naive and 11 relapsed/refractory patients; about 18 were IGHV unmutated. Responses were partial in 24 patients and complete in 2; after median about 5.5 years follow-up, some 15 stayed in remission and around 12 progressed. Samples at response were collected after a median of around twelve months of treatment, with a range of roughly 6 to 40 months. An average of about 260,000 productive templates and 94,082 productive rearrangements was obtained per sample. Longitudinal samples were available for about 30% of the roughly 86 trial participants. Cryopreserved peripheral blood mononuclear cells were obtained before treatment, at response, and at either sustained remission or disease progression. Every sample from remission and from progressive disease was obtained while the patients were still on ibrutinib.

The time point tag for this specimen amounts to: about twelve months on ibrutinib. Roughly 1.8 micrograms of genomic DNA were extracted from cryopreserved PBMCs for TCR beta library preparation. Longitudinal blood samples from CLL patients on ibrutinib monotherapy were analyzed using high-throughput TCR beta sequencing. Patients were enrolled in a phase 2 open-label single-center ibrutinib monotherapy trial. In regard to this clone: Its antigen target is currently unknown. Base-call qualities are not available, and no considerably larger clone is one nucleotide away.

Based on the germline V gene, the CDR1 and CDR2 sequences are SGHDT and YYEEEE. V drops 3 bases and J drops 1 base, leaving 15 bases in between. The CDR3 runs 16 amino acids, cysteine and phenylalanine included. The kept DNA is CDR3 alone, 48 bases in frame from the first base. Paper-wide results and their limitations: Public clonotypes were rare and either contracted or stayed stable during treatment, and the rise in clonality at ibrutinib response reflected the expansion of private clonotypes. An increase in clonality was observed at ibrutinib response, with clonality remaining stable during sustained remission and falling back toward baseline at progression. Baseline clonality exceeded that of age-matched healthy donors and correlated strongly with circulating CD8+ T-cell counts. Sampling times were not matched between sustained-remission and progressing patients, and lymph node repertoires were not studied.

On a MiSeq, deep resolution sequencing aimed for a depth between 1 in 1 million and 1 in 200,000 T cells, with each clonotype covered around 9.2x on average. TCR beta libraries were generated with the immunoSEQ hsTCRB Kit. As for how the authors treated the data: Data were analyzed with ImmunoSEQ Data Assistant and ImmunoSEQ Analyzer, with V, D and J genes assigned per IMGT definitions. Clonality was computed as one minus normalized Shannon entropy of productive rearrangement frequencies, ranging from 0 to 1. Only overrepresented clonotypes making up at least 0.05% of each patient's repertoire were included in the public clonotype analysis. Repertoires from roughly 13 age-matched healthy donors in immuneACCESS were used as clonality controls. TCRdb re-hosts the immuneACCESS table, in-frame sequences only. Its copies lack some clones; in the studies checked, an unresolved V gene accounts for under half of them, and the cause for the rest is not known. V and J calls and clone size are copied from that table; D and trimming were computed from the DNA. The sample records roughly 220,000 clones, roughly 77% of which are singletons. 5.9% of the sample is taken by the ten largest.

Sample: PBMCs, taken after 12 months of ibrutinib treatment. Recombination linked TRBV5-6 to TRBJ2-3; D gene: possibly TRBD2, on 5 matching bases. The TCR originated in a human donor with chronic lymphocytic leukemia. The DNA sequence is TGTGCCAGCAGCTGGGGAAGCGGAGCCCGCACAGATACGCAGTATTTT. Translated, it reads CASSWGSGARTDTQYF.